This paragraph covers one T cell receptor beta chain sequence. The data stem from a study of T cells in localized non-small cell lung cancer. Method: immunoSEQ multiplex PCR; TCRdb's copy keeps in-frame clones and lacks some. This repertoire shows tens of thousands of clones, roughly 83% found once; its top ten account for roughly 1.4%. The V segment lost 0 bases and the J segment 5 bases; nucleotides outside the gene matches: 4. The CDR3 has 15 amino acids. CDR1 SGHRS and CDR2 YFSETQ come from the germline V gene. V is TRBV5-1 and J is TRBJ1-5, with 8 bases matching TRBD1. This TCR came from a female donor over 55 with stage I lung adenocarcinoma. Sequences were derived from peripheral blood, sampled before any cancer treatment. CDR3 DNA: TGCGCCAGCAGCTTGGTTCCAGGGGGCGATCAGCCCCAGCATTTT. Amino acid sequence: CASSLVPGGDQPQHF.